The entry that follows covers one TCR beta chain sequence. Its antigen is currently unknown. One end of the junction fails to match germline, which may point to a read error. The data were taken from a study of tumor and adjacent non-tumor tissue in lung cancer. On the study more broadly: There were around 11 adenocarcinoma, a couple of squamous cell carcinoma and 1 small cell lung cancer cases.

A modified ARM-PCR protocol with three rounds of nested PCR amplified TCRbeta. TCRdb reprocessed the multiplex PCR reads via MiXCR and lists one record per CDR3 protein. The repertoire consists of some 71,000 distinct CDR3 sequences, with roughly 72% occurring once and the leading ten covering around 9.5%. This CDR3 is 14 amino acids long. The template was RNA from unsorted bulk tissue. Study-wide points: In normal lung, the top 100 clones were significantly more dominant than in tumor. Shorter survival was associated with higher TCR diversity in tumors.

The chain has TRBV12-3 or TRBV12-4 and TRBJ1-1, with D possibly being TRBD1 (6 bases). The sequence derives from a woman between 40 and 55 years old with non-small cell lung cancer. Sequenced: lung tumor tissue. Here the CDR3 DNA reads TGTGCCGGCAGTTTCACCTCGACAGGCATTGAAGTTTTCTTT. Translated: CAGSFTSTGIEVFF.